The present TCR beta chain was sequenced within a study of T cell responses to AZD1222 COVID-19 vaccine. About the study: It was second doses at about 4 or about 12 weeks that were pooled.

Notes on this clone: What it binds is not known.

Findings and limits, study-wide: Donors, mostly white British, included more females; clonal diversity was possibly underestimated. Researchers report vaccine-associated CD4 TCRs spanning spike, with dominance at 160-218 and 743-854. Just a handful of AZD1222 recipients were seropositive at baseline.

V dropped 4 bases and J dropped 5; count of bases not matched to a gene: 1. CDR1 is SQVTM, CDR2 ANQGSEA, per germline. CDR3 size: 12 residues. The table came from immunoSEQ multiplex PCR; TCRdb's copy has only in-frame clones and leaves some out. The data show some 96,000 clones, 70% to 90% seen once. The chain recombines TRBV29-1 with TRBJ2-5, with 10 nucleotides matching TRBD2. The sequencing used peripheral blood, collected on day 0 of AZD1222 vaccination. The sequence was collected from an adult in good health. The CDR3 spells CSVGTSGETQYF. The DNA of the CDR3 is TGCAGCGTTGGGACTAGCGGTGAGACCCAGTACTTC. The whole variable domain, filled in from reference TRBV29-1 and TRBJ2-5, reads SAVISQKPSRDICQRGTSLTIQCQVDSQVTMMFWYRQQPGQSLTLIATANQGSEATYESGFVIDKFPISRPNLTFSTLTVSNMSPEDSSIYLCSVGTSGETQYFGPGTRLLVL.